This T cell receptor (beta chain) was sequenced during a study of control samples from healthy donors and cancer patients. The protocol was immunoSEQ multiplex PCR, while the TCRdb copy is restricted to in-frame clones and leaves out a portion. The sample consists of about 180,000 clones, over 85% of them appearing once. Material: blood. The source is a man aged 25 to 40 in good health.

The CDR3 bases are TGTGCCTGGAGTGGACAGGGGGCCACGGTAACTAATGAAAAACTGTTTTTT. It translates to CAWSGQGATVTNEKLFF. The chain couples TRBV30 to TRBJ1-4; 10 nucleotides align to TRBD1. Trimming cost V 1 base and J 1 base; bases outside gene matches: 6. Germline lookup yields CDR1 GTSNPN and CDR2 SVGIG (reference sequence). The CDR3 loop spans 17 amino acids. The full variable domain, its missing parts supplied by reference TRBV30 and TRBJ1-4, is SQTIHQWPATLVQPVGSPLSLECTVEGTSNPNLYWYRQAAGRGLQLLFYSVGIGQISSEVPQNLSASRPQDRQFILSSKKLLLSDSGFYLCAWSGQGATVTNEKLFFGSGTQLSVL.